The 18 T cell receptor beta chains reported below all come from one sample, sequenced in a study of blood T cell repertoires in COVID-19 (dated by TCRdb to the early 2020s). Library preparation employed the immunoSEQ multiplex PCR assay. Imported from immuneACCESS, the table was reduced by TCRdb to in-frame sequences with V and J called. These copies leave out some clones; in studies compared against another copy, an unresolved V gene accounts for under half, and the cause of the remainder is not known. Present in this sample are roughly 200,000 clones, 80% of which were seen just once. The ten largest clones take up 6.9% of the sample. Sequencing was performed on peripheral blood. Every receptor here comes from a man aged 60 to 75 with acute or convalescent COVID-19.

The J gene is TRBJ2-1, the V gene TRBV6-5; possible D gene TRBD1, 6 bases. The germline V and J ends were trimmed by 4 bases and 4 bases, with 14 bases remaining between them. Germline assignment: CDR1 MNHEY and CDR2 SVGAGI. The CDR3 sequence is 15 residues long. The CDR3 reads CASSLRTDQYNEQFF. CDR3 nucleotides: TGTGCCAGCAGTTTAAGGACAGACCAATACAATGAGCAGTTCTTC.

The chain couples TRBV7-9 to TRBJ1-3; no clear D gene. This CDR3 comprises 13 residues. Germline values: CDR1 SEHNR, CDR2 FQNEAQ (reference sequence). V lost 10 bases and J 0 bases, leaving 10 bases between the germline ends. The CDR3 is CAIVRLSGNTIYF. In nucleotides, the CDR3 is TGTGCCATAGTTCGACTCTCTGGAAACACCATATATTTT. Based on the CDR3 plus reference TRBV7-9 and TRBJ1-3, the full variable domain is DTGVSQNPRHKITKRGQNVTFRCDPISEHNRLYWYRQTLGQGPEFLTYFQNEAQLEKSRLLSDRFSAERPKGSFSTLEIQRTEQGDSAMYLCAIVRLSGNTIYFGEGSWLTVV.

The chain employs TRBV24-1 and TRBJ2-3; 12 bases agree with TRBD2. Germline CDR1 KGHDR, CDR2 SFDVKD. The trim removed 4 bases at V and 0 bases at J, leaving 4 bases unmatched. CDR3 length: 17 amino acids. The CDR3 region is CATSDDGTSGSTDTQYF. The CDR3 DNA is TGTGCCACCAGTGACGATGGGACTAGCGGGAGCACAGATACGCAGTATTTT.

CDR3 coding DNA: TGTGCCAGTAGCCCCAGGGGCGGGGGGCATAACAATGAGCAGTTCTTC. It is translated as CASSPRGGGHNNEQFF. This chain joins TRBV19 and TRBJ2-1; 8 bases are shared with TRBD2. Per germline, CDR1 LNHDA and CDR2 SQIVND (reference sequence). The CDR3 length is 16 residues. The V gene end was trimmed by 6 bases and the J gene end by 5 bases; junction bases not matched to a gene: 12.

CDR3 nucleotides: TGTGCCAGCAGTTATCGACAAGGCAATCAGCCCCAGCATTTT. Translating it yields CASSYRQGNQPQHF. The rearrangement joins TRBV6-2 or TRBV6-3 to TRBJ1-5; D gene uncertain. The germline V and J ends were trimmed by 3 bases and 2 bases, with 8 bases remaining between them. Germline V CDR1 and CDR2: MNHEY, SVGEGT. The CDR3 sequence is 14 residues long.

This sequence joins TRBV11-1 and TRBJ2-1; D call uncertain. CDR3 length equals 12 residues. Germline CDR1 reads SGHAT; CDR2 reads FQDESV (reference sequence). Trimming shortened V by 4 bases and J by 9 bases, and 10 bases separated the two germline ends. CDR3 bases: TGTGCCAGCAGCTCAACATTTTTTGAGCAGTTCTTC. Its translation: CASSSTFFEQFF.

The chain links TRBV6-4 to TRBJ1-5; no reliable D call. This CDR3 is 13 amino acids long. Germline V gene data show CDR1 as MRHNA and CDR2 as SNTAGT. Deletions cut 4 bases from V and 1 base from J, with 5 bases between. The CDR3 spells CASSGGSNQPQHF. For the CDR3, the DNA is TGTGCCAGCAGTGGAGGGAGCAATCAGCCCCAGCATTTT.

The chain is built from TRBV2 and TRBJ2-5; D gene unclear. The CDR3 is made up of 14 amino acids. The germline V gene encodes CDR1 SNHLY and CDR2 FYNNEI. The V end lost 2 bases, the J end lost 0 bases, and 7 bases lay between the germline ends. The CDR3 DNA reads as TGTGCCAGCAGTGAACTCCTAGACCAAGAGACCCAGTACTTC. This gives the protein CASSELLDQETQYF.

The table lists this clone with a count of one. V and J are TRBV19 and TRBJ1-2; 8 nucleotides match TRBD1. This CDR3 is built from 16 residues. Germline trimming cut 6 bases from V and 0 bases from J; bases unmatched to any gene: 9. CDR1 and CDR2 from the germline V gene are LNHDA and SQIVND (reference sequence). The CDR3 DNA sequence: TGTGCCAGTAGCCGCGGACAGGGCGCCCCTAACTATGGCTACACCTTC. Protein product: CASSRGQGAPNYGYTF.

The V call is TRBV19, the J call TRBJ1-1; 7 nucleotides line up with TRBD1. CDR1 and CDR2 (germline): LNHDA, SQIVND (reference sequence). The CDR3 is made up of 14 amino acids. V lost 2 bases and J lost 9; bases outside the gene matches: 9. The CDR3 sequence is CASSIQGRGSKAFF. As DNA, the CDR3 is TGTGCCAGTAGTATACAAGGCAGGGGGAGTAAAGCTTTCTTT.

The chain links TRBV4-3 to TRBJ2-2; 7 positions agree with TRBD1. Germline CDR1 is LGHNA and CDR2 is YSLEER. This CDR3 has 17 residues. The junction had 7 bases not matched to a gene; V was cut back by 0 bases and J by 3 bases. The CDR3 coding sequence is TGCGCCAGCAGCCAAGAATTCGGGACAGCTTACACCGGGGAGCTGTTTTTT. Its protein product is CASSQEFGTAYTGELFF.

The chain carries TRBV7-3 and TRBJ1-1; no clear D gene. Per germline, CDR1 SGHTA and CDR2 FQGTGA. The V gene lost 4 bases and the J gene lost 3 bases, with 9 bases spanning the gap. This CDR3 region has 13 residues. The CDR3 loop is CASSYSGYTEAFF. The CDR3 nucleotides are TGTGCCAGCAGCTATTCGGGTTACACTGAAGCTTTCTTT.

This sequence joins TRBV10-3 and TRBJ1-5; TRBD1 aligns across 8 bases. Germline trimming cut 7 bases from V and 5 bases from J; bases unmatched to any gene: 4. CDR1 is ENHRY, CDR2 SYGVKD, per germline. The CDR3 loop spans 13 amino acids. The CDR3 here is CAITGGWDQPQHF. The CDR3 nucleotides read TGTGCCATCACAGGGGGCTGGGATCAGCCCCAGCATTTT.

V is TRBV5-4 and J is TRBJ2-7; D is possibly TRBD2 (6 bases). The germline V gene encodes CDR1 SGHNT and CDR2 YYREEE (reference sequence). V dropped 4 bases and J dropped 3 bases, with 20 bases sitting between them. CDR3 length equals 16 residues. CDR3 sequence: CASSKSGLSPYYEQYF. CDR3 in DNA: TGTGCCAGCAGCAAATCCGGACTAAGCCCATACTACGAGCAGTACTTC.

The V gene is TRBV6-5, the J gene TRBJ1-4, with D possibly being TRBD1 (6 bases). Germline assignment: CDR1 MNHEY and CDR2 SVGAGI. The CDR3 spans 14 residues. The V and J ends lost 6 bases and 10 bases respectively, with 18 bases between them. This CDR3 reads CASSYLIGGAKLFF. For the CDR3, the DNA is TGTGCCAGCAGCTACCTCATAGGGGGGGCAAAACTGTTTTTT.

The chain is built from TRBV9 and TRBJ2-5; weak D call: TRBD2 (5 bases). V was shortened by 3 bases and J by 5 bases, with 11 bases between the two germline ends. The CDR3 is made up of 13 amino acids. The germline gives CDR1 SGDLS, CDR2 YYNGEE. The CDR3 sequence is CASSEGVRETQYF. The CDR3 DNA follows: TGTGCCAGCAGCGAGGGAGTTCGGGAGACCCAGTACTTC.

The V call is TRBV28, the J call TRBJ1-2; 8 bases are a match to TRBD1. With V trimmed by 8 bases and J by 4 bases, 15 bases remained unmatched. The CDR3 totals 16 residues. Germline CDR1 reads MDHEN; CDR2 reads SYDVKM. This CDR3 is CASDTPGGQAAYGYTF. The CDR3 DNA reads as TGTGCCAGCGACACACCGGGGGGACAGGCTGCCTATGGCTACACCTTC.

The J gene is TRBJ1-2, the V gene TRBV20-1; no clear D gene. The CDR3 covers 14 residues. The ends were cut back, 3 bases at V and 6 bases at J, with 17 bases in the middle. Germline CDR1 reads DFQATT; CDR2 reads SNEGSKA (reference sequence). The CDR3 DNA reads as TGCAGTGCTAGTGTTTCGAGGAATCGGGATGGCTACACCTTC. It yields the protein CSASVSRNRDGYTF.